The rows below give T cell receptor beta chains drawn from one sample of a study of shared clonotypes between healthy human individuals. Here immunoSEQ multiplex PCR was the method, and the copy in TCRdb shows in-frame clones only, minus some. The sample carries roughly 890,000 clones, 80% to 95% recorded once. Sequencing was performed on naive CD8+ T cells sorted from blood. These receptors were taken from a man aged 25 to 45 in good health. Both conserved end residues are trimmed from each CDR3. A D gene is named only where the DNA matches it firmly.

TRBV6-1	.	TRBJ2-1	ASSDIGESPYNEQF
TRBV6-1	.	TRBJ1-2	ASSEEGRGADGYT
TRBV25-1	.	TRBJ2-3	ASSESWATDTQY
TRBV7-9	.	TRBJ2-1	ASSSMTGPPYNEQF
TRBV27	.	TRBJ2-7	ASIKLDSSYEQY
TRBV9	TRBD2	TRBJ2-1	ASSTSGSYNEQF
TRBV7-9	TRBD2	TRBJ2-3	ASRQTSGRDLSTDTQY
TRBV7-9	.	TRBJ2-6	ASSLRDGDSGANVLT
TRBV19	.	TRBJ1-5	ASRLGQH
TRBV7-9	.	TRBJ1-5	ASSFKESQPQH
TRBV7-9	.	TRBJ2-1	ASIEDEQF
TRBV9	.	TRBJ2-1	ASSVGGMFLSGEQF
TRBV30	TRBD1	TRBJ2-7	AGTGTGNYEQY
TRBV7-3	.	TRBJ2-7	ASSLPYEQY
TRBV11-1	TRBD1	TRBJ2-7	ASSPDTGGYEQY
TRBV29-1	.	TRBJ2-1	STGQSYNEQF
TRBV7-9	.	TRBJ1-1	ASSLGQGLNEAF
TRBV7-9	.	TRBJ2-5	ASSQGPRGETQY
TRBV19	TRBD2	TRBJ2-2	ASSIDLRGLAVSNTGELF
TRBV27	.	TRBJ1-2	ASSDSGGLRYGYGYT
TRBV28	.	TRBJ2-5	ASSLSPSQETQY
TRBV4-3	TRBD2	TRBJ2-3	ASSQDGPGGSTDTQY
TRBV5-4	.	TRBJ1-1	ASSGAGKLREAEAF
TRBV11-2	TRBD2	TRBJ2-7	ASRISGRAPEQY
TRBV4-2	.	TRBJ2-1	ASSPRTDWGEQF
TRBV10-3	.	TRBJ2-5	AISEFSPAQETQY
TRBV7-2	.	TRBJ1-2	ASSSGYFYDYT
TRBV30	TRBD1	TRBJ2-7	AWSIGQGRNEQY
TRBV15	.	TRBJ1-5	ATRLDNQPQH
TRBV5-8	.	TRBJ1-5	ASSLIAYSNQPQH
TRBV27	.	TRBJ2-4	ASSLGGLQY
TRBV5-1	TRBD2	TRBJ2-1	ASSSPGTSGNEQF
TRBV7-9	.	TRBJ2-1	ASSLQGSEQF
TRBV27	.	TRBJ1-5	ASSFGGSNQPQH
TRBV6-6	TRBD1	TRBJ2-7	ASSRDSYEQY
TRBV7-9	.	TRBJ2-7	ASSFQGNEQY
TRBV28	.	TRBJ1-3	ASPGERNSGNTIY